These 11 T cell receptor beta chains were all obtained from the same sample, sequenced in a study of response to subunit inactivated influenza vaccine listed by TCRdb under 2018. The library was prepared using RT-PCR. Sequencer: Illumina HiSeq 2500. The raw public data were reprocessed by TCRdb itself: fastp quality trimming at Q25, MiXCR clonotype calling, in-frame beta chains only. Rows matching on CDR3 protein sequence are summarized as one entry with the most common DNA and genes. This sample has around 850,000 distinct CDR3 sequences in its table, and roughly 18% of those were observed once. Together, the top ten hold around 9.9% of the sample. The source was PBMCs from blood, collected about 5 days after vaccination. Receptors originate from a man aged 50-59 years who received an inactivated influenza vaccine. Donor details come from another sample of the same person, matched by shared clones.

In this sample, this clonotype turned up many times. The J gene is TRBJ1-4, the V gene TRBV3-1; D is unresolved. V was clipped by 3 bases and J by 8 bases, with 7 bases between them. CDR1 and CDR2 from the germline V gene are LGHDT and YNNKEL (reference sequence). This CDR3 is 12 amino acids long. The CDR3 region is CASSHRSEKLFF. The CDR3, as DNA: TGTGCCAGCAGCCACCGGAGCGAAAAACTGTTTTTT.

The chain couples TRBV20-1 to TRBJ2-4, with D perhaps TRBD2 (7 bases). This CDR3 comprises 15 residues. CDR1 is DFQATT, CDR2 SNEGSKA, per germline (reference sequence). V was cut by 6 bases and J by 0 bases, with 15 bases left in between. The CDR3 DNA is TGCAGTGCGGGGGGGGCAGCCTCAGCCAAAAACATTCAGTACTTC. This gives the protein CSAGGAASAKNIQYF.

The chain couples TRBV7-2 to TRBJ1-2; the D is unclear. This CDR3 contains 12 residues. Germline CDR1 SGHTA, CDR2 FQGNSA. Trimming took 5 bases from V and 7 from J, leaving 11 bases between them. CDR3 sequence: CASSQSGGGYTF. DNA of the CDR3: TGTGCCAGCAGCCAGTCAGGAGGTGGCTACACCTTC.

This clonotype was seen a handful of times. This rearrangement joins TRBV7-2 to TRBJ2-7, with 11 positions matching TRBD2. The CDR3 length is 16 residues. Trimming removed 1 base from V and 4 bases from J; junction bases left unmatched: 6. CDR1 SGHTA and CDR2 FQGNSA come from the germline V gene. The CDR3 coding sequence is TGTGCCAGCAGCTTAGGGCTAGCGGGAGGATGGTACGAGCAGTACTTC. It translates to CASSLGLAGGWYEQYF.

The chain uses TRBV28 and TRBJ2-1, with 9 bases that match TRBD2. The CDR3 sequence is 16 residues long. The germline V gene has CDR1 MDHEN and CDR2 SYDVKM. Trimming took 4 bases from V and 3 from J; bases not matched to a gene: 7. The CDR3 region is CASSSRRRGGYNEQFF. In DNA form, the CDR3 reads TGTGCCAGCAGTTCGCGTAGGCGGGGGGGCTACAATGAGCAGTTCTTC.

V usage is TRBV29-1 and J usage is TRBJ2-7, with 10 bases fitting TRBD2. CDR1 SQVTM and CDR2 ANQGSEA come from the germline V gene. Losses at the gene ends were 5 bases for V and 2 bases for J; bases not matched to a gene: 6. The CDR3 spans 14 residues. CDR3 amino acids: CSVSTSGFTYEQYF. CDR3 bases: TGCAGCGTTTCGACTAGCGGGTTTACCTACGAGCAGTACTTC.

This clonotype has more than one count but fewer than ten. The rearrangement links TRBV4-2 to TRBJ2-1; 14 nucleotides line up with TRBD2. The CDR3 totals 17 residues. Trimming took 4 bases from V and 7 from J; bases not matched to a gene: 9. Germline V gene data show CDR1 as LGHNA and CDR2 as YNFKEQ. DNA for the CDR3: TGTGCCAGCAGCCCAAGACTAGCGGGAGGGCCAGGGAATGAGCAGTTCTTC. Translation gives CASSPRLAGGPGNEQFF.

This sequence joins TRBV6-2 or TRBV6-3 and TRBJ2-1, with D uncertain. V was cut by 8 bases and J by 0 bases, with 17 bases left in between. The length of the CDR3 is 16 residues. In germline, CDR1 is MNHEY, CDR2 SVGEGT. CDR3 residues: CASGSRSKSSYNEQFF. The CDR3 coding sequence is TGTGCCAGCGGGTCTCGGTCTAAGAGCTCCTACAATGAGCAGTTCTTC.

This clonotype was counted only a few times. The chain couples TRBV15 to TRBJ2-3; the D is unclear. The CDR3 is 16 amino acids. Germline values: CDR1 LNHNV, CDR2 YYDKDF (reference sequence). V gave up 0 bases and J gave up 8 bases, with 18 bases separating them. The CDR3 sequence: CATSREFFPLRGTQYF. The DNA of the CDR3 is TGTGCCACCAGCAGAGAATTCTTCCCACTGCGCGGTACGCAGTATTTT.

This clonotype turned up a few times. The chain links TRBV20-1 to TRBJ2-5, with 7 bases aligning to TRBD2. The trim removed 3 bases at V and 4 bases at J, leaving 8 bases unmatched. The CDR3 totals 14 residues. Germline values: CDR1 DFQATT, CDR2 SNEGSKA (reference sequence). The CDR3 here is CSASPSGRGETQYF. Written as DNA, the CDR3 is TGCAGTGCTAGCCCTAGCGGACGAGGAGAGACCCAGTACTTC.

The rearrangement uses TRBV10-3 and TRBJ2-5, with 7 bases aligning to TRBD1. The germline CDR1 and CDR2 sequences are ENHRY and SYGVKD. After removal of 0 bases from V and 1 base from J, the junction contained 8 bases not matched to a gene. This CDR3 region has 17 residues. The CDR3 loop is CAISESKAGGRQETQYF. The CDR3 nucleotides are TGTGCCATCAGTGAGTCGAAGGCAGGGGGTCGCCAAGAGACCCAGTACTTC.